The rows below give T cell receptor beta chains drawn from one sample of a study of naive and memory T cell subsets. Each CDR3 protein gets one entry after TCRdb re-called the 5' RACE reads with MiXCR. This sample has 58,000 or so distinct CDR3 sequences, with less than 10% found just once. All receptors derive from a female donor in good health. CDR3s include the opening cysteine and the closing phenylalanine or tryptophan. D genes are given only for firm matches. Only some rows state a clone size, as once, few, many or a class for expanded clones.

V	size	D	J	CDR3	DNA
TRBV6-2/TRBV6-3	many	TRBD1	TRBJ1-5	CASSSLQGRGKSNQPQHF	TGTGCCAGCAGTTCTTTACAGGGGCGAGGTAAGAGCAATCAGCCCCAGCATTTT
TRBV6-1	many	.	TRBJ1-1	CASSRRQGLNTEAFF	TGTGCCAGCAGTAGACGGCAGGGTTTGAACACTGAAGCTTTCTTT
TRBV13	many	.	TRBJ1-2	CASSSSARGDTF	TGTGCCAGCAGCTCGAGCGCGCGGGGCGACACCTTC
TRBV29-1	few	.	TRBJ2-7	CSVDSGADSSYEQYF	TGCAGCGTTGATAGTGGTGCGGACAGCTCCTACGAGCAGTACTTC
TRBV6-2/TRBV6-3	few	.	TRBJ2-7	CASSTTGPVNF	TGTGCCAGCAGCACCACGGGACCTGTGAACTTC
TRBV2	few	TRBD1	TRBJ2-7	CASSNDRTGVREQYF	TGTGCCAGCAGTAACGACCGGACAGGGGTACGCGAGCAGTACTTC
TRBV12-3/TRBV12-4	many	TRBD1	TRBJ1-2	CASSGTGGSYYGYTF	TGTGCCAGCTCTGGGACAGGCGGATCTTACTATGGCTACACCTTC
TRBV5-6	.	TRBD1	TRBJ1-2	CASSLWQGVDGYTF	TGTGCCAGCAGCTTGTGGCAGGGGGTCGATGGCTACACCTTC
TRBV20-1	few	TRBD1	TRBJ2-7	CSAYTSRGSEQYF	TGCAGTGCGTACACGAGCAGGGGGTCCGAGCAGTACTTC
TRBV6-2/TRBV6-3	many	TRBD2	TRBJ2-7	CASREERGRSYEQYF	TGTGCCAGCAGAGAAGAGCGGGGGAGGTCCTACGAGCAGTACTTC
TRBV6-5	many	.	TRBJ1-5	CASVTGYRSNQPQHF	TGTGCCAGCGTTACAGGGTACCGCAGCAATCAGCCCCAGCATTTT
TRBV7-3	.	.	TRBJ2-1	CASSLDGKYNEQFF	TGTGCCAGCAGCCTGGACGGTAAATACAATGAGCAGTTCTTC
TRBV7-3	.	.	TRBJ1-1	CASSLSSQNTEAFF	TGTGCCAGCAGCCTTTCTTCACAGAACACTGAAGCTTTCTTT
TRBV27	few	.	TRBJ2-7	CASSSLASRTYEQYF	TGTGCCAGCAGTTCGTTGGCATCGCGTACCTACGAGCAGTACTTC
TRBV11-1	many	TRBD1	TRBJ1-1	CASRTRQGNGEAFF	TGTGCCAGCAGAACGAGACAGGGGAACGGTGAAGCTTTCTTT
TRBV12-3/TRBV12-4	.	TRBD1	TRBJ2-5	CASSRWTGGGTQETQYF	TGTGCCAGCTCCCGCTGGACAGGGGGGGGCACCCAAGAGACCCAGTACTTC
TRBV4-3	few	TRBD2	TRBJ2-5	CASSPWTSAETQYF	TGCGCCAGCAGCCCCTGGACTAGCGCAGAGACCCAGTACTTC
TRBV27	many	.	TRBJ2-5	CASRPIGQAETQYF	TGTGCCAGCAGACCAATCGGGCAGGCAGAGACCCAGTACTTC
TRBV7-9	.	.	TRBJ1-1	CASSLELTHTEAFF	TGTGCCAGCAGCTTAGAACTAACCCACACTGAAGCTTTCTTT
TRBV12-3/TRBV12-4	many	.	TRBJ2-6	CASSSRESSGANVLTF	TGTGCCAGCAGTTCCCGTGAGAGCTCTGGGGCCAACGTCCTGACTTTC
TRBV28	many	TRBD2	TRBJ2-7	CASTSGPSSYEQYF	TGTGCCAGTACTAGCGGGCCGAGCTCCTACGAGCAGTACTTC
TRBV6-5	many	TRBD1	TRBJ1-1	CASTDPGQGVSEAFF	TGTGCCAGCACCGACCCGGGACAGGGGGTTTCTGAAGCTTTCTTT
TRBV6-5	many	.	TRBJ2-7	CASSYLGVEQYF	TGTGCCAGCAGTTACCTGGGCGTAGAGCAGTACTTC
TRBV6-5	few	TRBD1	TRBJ2-7	CASSSGQGTGEQYF	TGTGCCAGCAGTTCCGGACAGGGGACGGGCGAGCAGTACTTC
TRBV28	many	.	TRBJ2-3	CASRASTDTQYF	TGTGCCAGCAGGGCTAGCACAGATACGCAGTATTTT
TRBV28	.	.	TRBJ2-7	CASSLTGLSYEQYF	TGTGCCAGCAGTTTGACAGGCTTAAGCTACGAGCAGTACTTC
TRBV20-1	.	TRBD1	TRBJ2-3	CSASRGQGADTQYF	TGCAGTGCGTCGAGGGGACAGGGGGCAGATACGCAGTATTTT